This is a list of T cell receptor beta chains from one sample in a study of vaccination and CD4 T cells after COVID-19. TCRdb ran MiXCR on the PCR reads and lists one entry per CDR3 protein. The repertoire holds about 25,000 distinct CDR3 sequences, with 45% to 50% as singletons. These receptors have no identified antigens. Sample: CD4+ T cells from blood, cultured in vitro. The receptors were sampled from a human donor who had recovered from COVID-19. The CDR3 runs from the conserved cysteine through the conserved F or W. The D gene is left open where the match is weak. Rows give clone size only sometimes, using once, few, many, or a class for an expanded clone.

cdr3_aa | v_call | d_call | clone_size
CASSYGTGGRYGYTF | TRBV6-5 | TRBD1 | NA
CASSSTGSRLRNQPQHF | TRBV12-3/TRBV12-4 | TRBD1 | NA
CASRPNYIAGAGELFF | TRBV28 | TRBD2 | NA
CASSSPGQGDQPQHF | TRBV11-2 | TRBD1 | NA
CASSLKRANSPLHF | TRBV7-2 | NA | few
CSAPQGLSETQYF | TRBV20-1 | NA | NA
CASSLGSWNTGELFF | TRBV7-3 | NA | NA
CASSYRGQRQETQYF | TRBV6-5 | TRBD1 | NA
CASSYAGTVSNQPQHF | TRBV6-5 | NA | few
CASSFYWGVEQFF | TRBV27 | NA | few
CASSLVQGSETQYF | TRBV11-2 | NA | once
CASVIGNSPLHF | TRBV2 | NA | NA
CASSFRGLGTEAFF | TRBV11-2 | TRBD1 | once
CSARDPQGRNEQFF | TRBV20-1 | NA | NA
CASSVVGLAGGNEQFF | TRBV9 | TRBD2 | NA
CASSPSTTGGVGYTF | TRBV4-2 | TRBD1 | few
CSARGGTDTQYF | TRBV20-1 | NA | NA
CASTGPGGTETQYF | TRBV2 | TRBD1 | NA
CASSPGGRGNSPLHF | TRBV2 | TRBD1 | few
CASSLSPVSPGANVLTF | TRBV7-8 | NA | NA
CASSRTGERQETQYF | TRBV5-1 | TRBD1 | NA
CASKSILTGGNQPQHF | TRBV6-1 | TRBD1 | NA
CASSQSAHAYNEQFF | TRBV14 | NA | few
CASSQDLGVYSDTQCF | TRBV4-3 | NA | NA
CASSGRASGSFRREQYF | TRBV11-2 | TRBD2 | NA
CASSLDTGLGQLQHF | TRBV12-3/TRBV12-4 | NA | NA
CSAHSGAGETQYF | TRBV20-1 | TRBD2 | NA
CASSPYGGGGFTDTQYF | TRBV7-3 | NA | NA
CASSLEADTRYEQYF | TRBV5-1 | NA | once
CASGLTSSYEQYF | TRBV7-2 | NA | few
CASSREGLHNEQFF | TRBV19 | TRBD2 | NA
CASSWGGEQYF | TRBV5-1 | TRBD2 | NA
CASSRVLTGGRGTEAFF | TRBV7-9 | TRBD1 | NA
CASSFKFRETQYF | TRBV28 | NA | NA
CASSIEDRYQPQHF | TRBV19 | TRBD1 | few
CASSYETMNYGYTF | TRBV5-1 | NA | few
CASRWGYNSPLHF | TRBV6-1 | NA | NA
CSVSGGANTGELFF | TRBV29-1 | TRBD2 | few
CASSEGSSYNSPLHF | TRBV6-4 | NA | NA
CASSDSRGTRGYTF | TRBV6-4 | NA | medium-sized
CASSASPLAGGRDTQYF | TRBV6-1 | TRBD2 | NA
CASSERYTEAFF | TRBV2 | NA | few
CASSETGGVTEAFF | TRBV10-2 | TRBD1 | NA
CASSPERGSPLHF | TRBV7-2 | NA | few
CASSLTLNTQYF | TRBV5-6 | NA | NA
CASKPHGEKLFF | TRBV19 | NA | once
CSAQGGHQPQHF | TRBV20-1 | NA | once
CASYDPSRGNTIYF | TRBV7-2 | NA | NA
CASSTGELHRGYTF | TRBV6-1 | TRBD1 | NA
CASSLWSSATGETQYF | TRBV28 | NA | NA
CASSDTYGYTF | TRBV6-4 | NA | NA
CASSYERKETQYF | TRBV7-9 | NA | few
CATSRPPQETQYF | TRBV15 | NA | NA
CASSFQQGLNSPLHF | TRBV11-3 | NA | few
CASSLSRGIGSFDYEQYF | TRBV28 | TRBD2 | few
CASSPIAGDSYNEQFF | TRBV25-1 | TRBD2 | NA
CASSPRDKNTEAFF | TRBV7-6 | NA | NA